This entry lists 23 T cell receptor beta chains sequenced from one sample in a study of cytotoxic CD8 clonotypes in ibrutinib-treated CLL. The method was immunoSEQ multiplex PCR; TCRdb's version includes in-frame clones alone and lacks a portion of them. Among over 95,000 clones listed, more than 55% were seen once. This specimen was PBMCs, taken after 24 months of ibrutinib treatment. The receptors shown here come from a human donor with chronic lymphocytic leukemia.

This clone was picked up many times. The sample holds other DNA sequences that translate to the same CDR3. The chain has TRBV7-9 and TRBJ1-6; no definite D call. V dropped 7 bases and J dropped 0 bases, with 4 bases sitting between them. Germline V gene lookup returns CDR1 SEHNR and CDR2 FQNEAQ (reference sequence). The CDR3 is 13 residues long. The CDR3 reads CASTSSYNSPLHF. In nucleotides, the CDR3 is TGTGCCAGCACGAGCTCCTATAATTCACCCCTCCACTTT.

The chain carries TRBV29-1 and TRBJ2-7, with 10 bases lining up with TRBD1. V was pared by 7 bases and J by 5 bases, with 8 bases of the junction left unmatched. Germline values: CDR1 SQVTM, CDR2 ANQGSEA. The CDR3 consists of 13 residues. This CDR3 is CSARPGTGDEQYF. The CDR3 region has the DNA TGCAGCGCACGTCCCGGGACAGGGGACGAGCAGTACTTC.

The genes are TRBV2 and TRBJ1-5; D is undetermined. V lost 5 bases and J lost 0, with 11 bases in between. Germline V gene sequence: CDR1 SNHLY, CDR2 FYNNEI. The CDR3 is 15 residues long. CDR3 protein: CASSSAGNSNQPQHF. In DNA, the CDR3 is TGTGCCAGCAGTTCCGCCGGGAATAGCAATCAGCCCCAGCATTTT.

The CDR3 sequence is CASSPPQRGSYEQYF. DNA of the CDR3: TGTGCCAGCTCACCACCGCAAAGGGGGTCCTACGAGCAGTACTTC. The gene calls are TRBV18 and TRBJ2-7; D possibly corresponds to TRBD1 (6 bases). V lost 0 bases to trimming and J lost 1 base, with 10 bases between them. Germline V gene lookup returns CDR1 KGHSH and CDR2 LQKENI. The CDR3 is made up of 15 amino acids.

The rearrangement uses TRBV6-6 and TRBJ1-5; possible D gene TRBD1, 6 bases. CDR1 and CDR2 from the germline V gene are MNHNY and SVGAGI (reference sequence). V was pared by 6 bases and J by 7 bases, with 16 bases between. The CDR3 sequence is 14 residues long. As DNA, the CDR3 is TGTGCCAGCAGCCACAGGGAGGGTTACCAGCCCCAGCATTTT. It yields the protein CASSHREGYQPQHF.

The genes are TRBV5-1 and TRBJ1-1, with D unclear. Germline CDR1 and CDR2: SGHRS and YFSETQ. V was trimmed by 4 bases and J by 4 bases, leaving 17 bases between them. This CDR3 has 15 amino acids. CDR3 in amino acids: CASSLRTSPSTEAFF. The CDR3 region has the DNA TGCGCCAGCAGCCTCAGGACCTCGCCGAGCACTGAAGCTTTCTTT.

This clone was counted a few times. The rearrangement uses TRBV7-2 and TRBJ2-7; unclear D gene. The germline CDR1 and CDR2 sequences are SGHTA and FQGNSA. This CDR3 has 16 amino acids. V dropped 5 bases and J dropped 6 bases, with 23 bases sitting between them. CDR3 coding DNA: TGTGCCAGCAGCCAGACTCCACAGTTCTTCATCCCCGAGCAGTACTTC. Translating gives CASSQTPQFFIPEQYF.

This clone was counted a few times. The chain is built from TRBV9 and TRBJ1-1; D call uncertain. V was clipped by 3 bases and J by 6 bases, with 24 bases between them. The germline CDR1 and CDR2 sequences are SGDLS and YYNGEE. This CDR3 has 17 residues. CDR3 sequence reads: CASSAKLPGATWAEAFF. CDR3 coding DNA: TGTGCCAGCAGCGCGAAACTCCCGGGAGCCACGTGGGCTGAAGCTTTCTTT.

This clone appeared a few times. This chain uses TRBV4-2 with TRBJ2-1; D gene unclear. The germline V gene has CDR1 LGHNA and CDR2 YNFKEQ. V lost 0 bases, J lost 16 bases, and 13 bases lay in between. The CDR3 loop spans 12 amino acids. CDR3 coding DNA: TGTGCCAGCAGCCAAGAAAGGGATGTGACATTCTTC. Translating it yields CASSQERDVTFF.

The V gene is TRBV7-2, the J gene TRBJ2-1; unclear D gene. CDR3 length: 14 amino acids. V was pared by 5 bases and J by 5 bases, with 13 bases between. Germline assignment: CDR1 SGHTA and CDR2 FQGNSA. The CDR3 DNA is TGTGCCAGCAGCCCAGGCCCGGATCACAATGAGCAGTTCTTC. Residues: CASSPGPDHNEQFF.

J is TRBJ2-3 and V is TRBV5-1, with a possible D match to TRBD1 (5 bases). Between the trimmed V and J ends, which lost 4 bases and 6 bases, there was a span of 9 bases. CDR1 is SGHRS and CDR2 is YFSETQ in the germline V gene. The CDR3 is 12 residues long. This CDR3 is CASSRAGDTQYF. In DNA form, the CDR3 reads TGCGCCAGCAGCCGGGCAGGGGATACGCAGTATTTT.

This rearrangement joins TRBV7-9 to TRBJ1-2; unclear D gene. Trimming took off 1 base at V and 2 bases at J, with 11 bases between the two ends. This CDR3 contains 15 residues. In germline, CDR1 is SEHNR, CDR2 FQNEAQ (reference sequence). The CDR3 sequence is CASSLDRIANYGYTF. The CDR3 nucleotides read TGTGCCAGCAGCTTAGATCGGATTGCGAACTATGGCTACACCTTC.

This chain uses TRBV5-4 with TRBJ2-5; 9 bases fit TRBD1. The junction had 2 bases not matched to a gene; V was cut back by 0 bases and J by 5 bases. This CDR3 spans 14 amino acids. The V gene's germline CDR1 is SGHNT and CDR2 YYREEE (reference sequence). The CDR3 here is CASSLATGGETQYF. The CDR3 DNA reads TGTGCCAGCAGCTTGGCCACAGGGGGCGAGACCCAGTACTTC.

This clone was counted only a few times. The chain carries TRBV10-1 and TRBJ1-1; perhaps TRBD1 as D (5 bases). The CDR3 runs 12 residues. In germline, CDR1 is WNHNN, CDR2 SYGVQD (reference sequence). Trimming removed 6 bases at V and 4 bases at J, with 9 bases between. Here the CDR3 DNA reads TGCGCCAGCAGCGGGGGTCGCACTGAAGCTTTCTTT. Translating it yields CASSGGRTEAFF.

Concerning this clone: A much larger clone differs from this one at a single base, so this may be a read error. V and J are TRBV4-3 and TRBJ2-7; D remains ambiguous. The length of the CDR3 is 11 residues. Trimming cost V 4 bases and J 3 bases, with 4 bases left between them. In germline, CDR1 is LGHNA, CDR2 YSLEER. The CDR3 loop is CASSPGYEQYF. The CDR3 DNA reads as TGCGCCAGCAGCCCCGGCTACGAGCAGTACTTC.

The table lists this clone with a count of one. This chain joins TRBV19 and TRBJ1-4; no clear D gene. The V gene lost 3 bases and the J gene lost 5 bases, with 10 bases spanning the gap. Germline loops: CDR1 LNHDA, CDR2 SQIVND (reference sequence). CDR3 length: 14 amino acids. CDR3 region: CASSMAAGNEKLFF. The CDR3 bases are TGTGCCAGTAGTATGGCGGCAGGCAATGAAAAACTGTTTTTT. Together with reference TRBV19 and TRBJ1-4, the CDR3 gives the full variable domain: DGGITQSPKYLFRKEGQNVTLSCEQNLNHDAMYWYRQDPGQGLRLIYYSQIVNDFQKGDIAEGYSVSREKKESFPLTVTSAQKNPTAFYLCASSMAAGNEKLFFGSGTQLSVL.

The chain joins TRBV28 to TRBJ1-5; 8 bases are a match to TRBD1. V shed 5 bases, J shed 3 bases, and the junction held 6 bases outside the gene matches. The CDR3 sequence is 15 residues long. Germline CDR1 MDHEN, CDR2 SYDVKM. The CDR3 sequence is CASSNPGGNNQPQHF. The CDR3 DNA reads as TGTGCCAGCAGTAATCCAGGGGGCAACAATCAGCCCCAGCATTTT.

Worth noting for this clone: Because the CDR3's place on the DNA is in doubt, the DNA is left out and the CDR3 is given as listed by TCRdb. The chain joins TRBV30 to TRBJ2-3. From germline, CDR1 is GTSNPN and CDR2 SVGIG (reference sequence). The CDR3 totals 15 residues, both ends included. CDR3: CAWSAFGAGTDTQYF.

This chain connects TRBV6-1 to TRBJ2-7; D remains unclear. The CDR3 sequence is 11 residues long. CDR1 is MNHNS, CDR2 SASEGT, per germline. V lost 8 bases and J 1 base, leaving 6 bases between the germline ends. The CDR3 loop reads CASSRSYEQYF. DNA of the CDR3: TGTGCCAGCTCGAGGTCCTACGAGCAGTACTTC.

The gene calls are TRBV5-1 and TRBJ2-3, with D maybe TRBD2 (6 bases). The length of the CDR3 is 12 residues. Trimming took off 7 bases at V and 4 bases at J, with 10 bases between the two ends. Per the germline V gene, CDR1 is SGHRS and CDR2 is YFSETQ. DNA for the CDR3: TGCGCCAGCGGGGGGTCGGCAGATACGCAGTATTTT. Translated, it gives CASGGSADTQYF. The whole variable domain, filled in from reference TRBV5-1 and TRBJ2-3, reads KAGVTQTPRYLIKTRGQQVTLSCSPISGHRSVSWYQQTPGQGLQFLFEYFSETQRNKGNFPGRFSGRQFSNSRSEMNVSTLELGDSALYLCASGGSADTQYFGPGTRLTVL.

CDR3 sequence: CASSEAELVGRSSGNTIYF. CDR3 coding DNA: TGTGCCAGCAGTGAAGCTGAACTGGTGGGCCGGAGCTCTGGAAACACCATATATTTT. The chain recombines TRBV6-1 with TRBJ1-3; D is unresolved. The ends were cut back, 0 bases at V and 0 bases at J, with 18 bases in the middle. Germline-derived CDR1 and CDR2 are MNHNS and SASEGT. CDR3 length: 19 amino acids.

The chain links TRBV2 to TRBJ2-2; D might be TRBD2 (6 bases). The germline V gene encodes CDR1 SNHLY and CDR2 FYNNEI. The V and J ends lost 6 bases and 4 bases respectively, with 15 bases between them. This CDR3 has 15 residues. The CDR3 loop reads CASRSGTSGTGELFF. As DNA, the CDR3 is TGTGCCAGCAGATCCGGGACTTCTGGCACCGGGGAGCTGTTTTTT.

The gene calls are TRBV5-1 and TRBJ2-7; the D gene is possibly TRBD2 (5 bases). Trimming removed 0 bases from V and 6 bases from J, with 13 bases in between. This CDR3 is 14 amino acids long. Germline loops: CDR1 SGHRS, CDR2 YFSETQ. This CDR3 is CASSLAAAAGEQYF. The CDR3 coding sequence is TGCGCCAGCAGCTTGGCTGCGGCCGCGGGCGAGCAGTACTTC.